This entry describes one TCR beta chain. Every single patient, without exception, relapsed after autologous stem cell transplantation, and brentuximab vedotin exposure varied. The sample comes from a study of PD-1 blockade in classical Hodgkin lymphoma. V dropped 0 bases and J dropped 3 bases, with 10 bases sitting between them. The CDR3 is made up of 14 amino acids. The germline V gene has CDR1 SGDLS and CDR2 YYNGEE. TCRdb's copy holds only in-frame clones and misses some; the assay was immunoSEQ multiplex PCR. The sample includes around 96,000 clones, approximately 88% of them seen just once. The chain employs TRBV9 and TRBJ2-7; a weak D match, TRBD1 (5 bases). The specimen comprised peripheral blood mononuclear cells (PBMCs), sampled at baseline. The source is a human donor with classical Hodgkin lymphoma. The CDR3 DNA sequence: TGTGCCAGCAGCGTAGGTGCAGGGAACTACGAGCAGTACTTC. This gives the protein CASSVGAGNYEQYF.